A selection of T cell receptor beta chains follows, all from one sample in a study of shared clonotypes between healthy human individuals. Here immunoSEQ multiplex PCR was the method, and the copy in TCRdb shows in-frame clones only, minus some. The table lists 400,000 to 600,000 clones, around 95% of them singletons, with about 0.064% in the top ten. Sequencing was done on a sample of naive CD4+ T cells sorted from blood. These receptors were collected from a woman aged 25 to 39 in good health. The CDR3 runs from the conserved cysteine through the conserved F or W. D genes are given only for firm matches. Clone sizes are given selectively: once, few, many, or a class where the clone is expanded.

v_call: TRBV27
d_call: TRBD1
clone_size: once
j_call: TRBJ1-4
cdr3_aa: CASSLTTGGYEKLFF
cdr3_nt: TGTGCCAGCAGCCTGACCACAGGGGGCTATGAAAAACTGTTTTTT

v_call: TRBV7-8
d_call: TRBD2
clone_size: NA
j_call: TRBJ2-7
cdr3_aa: CASSKTPLAVFYEQYF
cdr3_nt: TGTGCCAGCAGCAAGACCCCTCTAGCGGTGTTCTACGAGCAGTACTTC

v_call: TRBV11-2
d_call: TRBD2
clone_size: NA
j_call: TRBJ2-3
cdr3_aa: CASSTHRLAGWGDTQYF
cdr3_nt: TGTGCCAGCAGCACCCATCGACTAGCGGGATGGGGAGATACGCAGTATTTT

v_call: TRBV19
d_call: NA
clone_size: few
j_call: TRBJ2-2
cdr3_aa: CASSRSADLGELFF
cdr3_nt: TGTGCCAGTAGTAGGTCGGCGGATCTCGGGGAGCTGTTTTTT

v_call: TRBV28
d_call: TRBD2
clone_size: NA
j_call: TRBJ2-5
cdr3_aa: CASSRHSGRETQYF
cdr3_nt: TGTGCCAGCAGTCGACATAGCGGGAGGGAGACCCAGTACTTC

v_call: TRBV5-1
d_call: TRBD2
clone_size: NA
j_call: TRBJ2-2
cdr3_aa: CASSLSSAGGTGTGELFF
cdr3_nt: TGCGCCAGCAGCTTGTCATCGGCGGGAGGGACGGGAACCGGGGAGCTGTTTTTT

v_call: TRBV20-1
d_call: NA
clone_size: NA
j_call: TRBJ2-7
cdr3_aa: CSATLNEQYF
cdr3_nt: TGCAGTGCCACGTTAAACGAGCAGTACTTC

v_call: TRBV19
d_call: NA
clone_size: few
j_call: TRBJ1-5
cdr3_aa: CASSIGVASNQPQHF
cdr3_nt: TGTGCCAGTAGTATTGGGGTAGCGAGCAATCAGCCCCAGCATTTT

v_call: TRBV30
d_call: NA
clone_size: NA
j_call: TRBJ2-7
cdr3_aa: CAWSKDFPYEQYF
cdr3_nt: TGTGCCTGGAGTAAGGATTTTCCCTACGAGCAGTACTTC

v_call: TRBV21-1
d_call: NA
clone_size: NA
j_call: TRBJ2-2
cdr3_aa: CASRSLAGTSGIRDTGELFF
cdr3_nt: TGTGCCAGCAGATCATTGGCCGGGACTAGCGGGATCCGCGACACCGGGGAGCTGTTTTTT

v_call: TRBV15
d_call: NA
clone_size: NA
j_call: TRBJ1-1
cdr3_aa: CATSRQYPMNTEAFF
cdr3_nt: TGTGCCACCAGTCGACAGTATCCCATGAACACTGAAGCTTTCTTT

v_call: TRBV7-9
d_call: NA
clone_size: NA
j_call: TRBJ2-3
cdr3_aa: CASSLKTRTDTQYF
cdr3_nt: TGTGCCAGCAGCTTAAAGACTCGAACAGATACGCAGTATTTT

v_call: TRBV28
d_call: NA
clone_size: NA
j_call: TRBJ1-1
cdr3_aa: CASSTPPPMNTEAFF
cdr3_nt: TGTGCCAGCAGTACGCCACCCCCGATGAACACTGAAGCTTTCTTT

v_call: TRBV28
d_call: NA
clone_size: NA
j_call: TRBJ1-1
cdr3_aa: CASTTTREGSPEAFF
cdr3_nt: TGTGCCAGCACCACGACACGGGAGGGTAGCCCTGAAGCTTTCTTT

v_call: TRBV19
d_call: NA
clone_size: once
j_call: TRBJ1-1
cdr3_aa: CASSIWTEAFF
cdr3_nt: TGTGCCAGTAGTATCTGGACTGAAGCTTTCTTT

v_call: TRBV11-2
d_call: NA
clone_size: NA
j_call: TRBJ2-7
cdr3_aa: CASSSFRSYEQYF
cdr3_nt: TGTGCCAGCAGCTCTTTTCGGTCCTACGAGCAGTACTTC

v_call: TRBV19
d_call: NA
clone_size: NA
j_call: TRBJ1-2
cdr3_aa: CASSRDIYYGYTF
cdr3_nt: TGTGCCAGTAGTAGGGACATATACTATGGCTACACCTTC

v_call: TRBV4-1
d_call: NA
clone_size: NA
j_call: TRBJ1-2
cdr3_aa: CASSQDRGYGYTF
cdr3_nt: TGCGCCAGCAGCCAAGATCGGGGCTATGGCTACACCTTC

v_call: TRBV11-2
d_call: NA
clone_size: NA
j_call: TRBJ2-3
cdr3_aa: CASSLLASAGNTDTQYF
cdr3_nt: TGTGCCAGCAGCTTATTGGCTTCCGCCGGGAACACAGATACGCAGTATTTT

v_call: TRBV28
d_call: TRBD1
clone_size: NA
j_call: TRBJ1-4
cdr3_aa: CASGGGSNEKLFF
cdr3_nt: TGTGCCAGCGGAGGGGGCTCTAATGAAAAACTGTTTTTT

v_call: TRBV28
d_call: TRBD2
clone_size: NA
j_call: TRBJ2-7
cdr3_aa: CASSLRSGRVLGEQYF
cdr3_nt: TGTGCCAGCAGCCTCCGGAGCGGGAGGGTCCTCGGGGAGCAGTACTTC

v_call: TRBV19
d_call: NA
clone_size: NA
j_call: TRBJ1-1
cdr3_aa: CASSMAVANTEAFF
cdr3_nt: TGTGCCAGTAGTATGGCTGTAGCGAACACTGAAGCTTTCTTT

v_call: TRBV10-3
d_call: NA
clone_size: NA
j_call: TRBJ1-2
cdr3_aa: CAISEPNRPGSYGYTF
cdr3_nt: TGTGCCATCAGTGAGCCCAATCGACCAGGGTCCTATGGCTACACCTTC

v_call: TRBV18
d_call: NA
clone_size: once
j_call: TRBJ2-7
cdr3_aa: CASSHSRESSYEQYF
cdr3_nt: TGTGCCAGCTCACACAGCAGGGAGAGCTCCTACGAGCAGTACTTC

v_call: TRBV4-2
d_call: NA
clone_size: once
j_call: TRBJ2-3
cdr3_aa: CASSPEVQGDTQYF
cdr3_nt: TGTGCCAGCAGCCCAGAGGTTCAAGGGGATACGCAGTATTTT

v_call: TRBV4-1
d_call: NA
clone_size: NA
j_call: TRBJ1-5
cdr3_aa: CASSQGGGAGNQPQHF
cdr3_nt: TGCGCCAGCAGCCAAGGAGGGGGGGCCGGCAATCAGCCCCAGCATTTT

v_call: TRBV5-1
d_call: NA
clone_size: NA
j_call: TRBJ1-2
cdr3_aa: CASSPSSGGYGYTF
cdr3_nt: TGCGCCAGCAGCCCTAGCTCAGGAGGATATGGCTACACCTTC

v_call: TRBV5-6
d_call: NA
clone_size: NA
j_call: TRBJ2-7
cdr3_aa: CASSLGLWSEQYF
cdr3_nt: TGTGCCAGCAGCTTGGGGCTTTGGAGCGAGCAGTACTTC

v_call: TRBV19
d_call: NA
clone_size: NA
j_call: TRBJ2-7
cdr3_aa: CASSIRGTPPYEQYF
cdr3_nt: TGTGCCAGTAGTATCCGGGGTACACCCCCCTACGAGCAGTACTTC

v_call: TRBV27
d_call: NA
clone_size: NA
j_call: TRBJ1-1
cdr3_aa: CASSLRAQEPTEAFF
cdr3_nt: TGTGCCAGCAGTTTACGGGCACAGGAACCCACTGAAGCTTTCTTT

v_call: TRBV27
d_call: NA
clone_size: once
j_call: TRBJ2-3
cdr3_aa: CASSPLKPDTQYF
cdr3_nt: TGTGCCAGCAGCCCCCTTAAACCAGATACGCAGTATTTT

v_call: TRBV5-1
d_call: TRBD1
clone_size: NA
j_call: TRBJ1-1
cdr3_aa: CASSWDRLNTEAFF
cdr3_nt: TGCGCCAGCAGCTGGGACAGGTTGAACACTGAAGCTTTCTTT

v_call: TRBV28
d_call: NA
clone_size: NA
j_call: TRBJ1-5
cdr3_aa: CASRPKKQPQHF
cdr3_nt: TGTGCCAGCCGCCCGAAAAAGCAGCCCCAGCATTTT

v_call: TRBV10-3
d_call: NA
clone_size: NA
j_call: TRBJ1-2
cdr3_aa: CAISNSYGYTF
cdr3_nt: TGTGCCATCAGTAACAGCTATGGCTACACCTTC

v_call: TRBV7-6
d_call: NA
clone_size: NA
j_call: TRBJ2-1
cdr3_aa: CASSWSGGQVEQFF
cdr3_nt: TGTGCCAGCAGCTGGTCGGGCGGTCAGGTTGAGCAGTTCTTC

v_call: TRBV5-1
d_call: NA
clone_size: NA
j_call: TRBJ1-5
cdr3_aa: CASSLIGEGQPQHF
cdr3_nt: TGCGCCAGCAGCTTGATAGGGGAAGGTCAGCCCCAGCATTTT

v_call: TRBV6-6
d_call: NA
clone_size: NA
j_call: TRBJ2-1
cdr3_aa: CASSRDYEQFF
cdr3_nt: TGTGCCAGCTCCCGGGATTATGAGCAGTTCTTC

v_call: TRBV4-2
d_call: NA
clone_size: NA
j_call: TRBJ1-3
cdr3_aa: CASSLRREGAGNTIYF
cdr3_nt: TGTGCCAGCAGCCTTCGGAGGGAGGGTGCTGGAAACACCATATATTTT

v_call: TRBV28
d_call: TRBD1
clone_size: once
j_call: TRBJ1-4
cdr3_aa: CASKRAGTDNEKLFF
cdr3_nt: TGTGCCAGCAAGAGAGCCGGGACAGACAATGAAAAACTGTTTTTT

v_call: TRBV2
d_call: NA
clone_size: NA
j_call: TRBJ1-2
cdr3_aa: CASSQISKQGYGYTF
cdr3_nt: TGTGCCAGCAGTCAGATCTCTAAACAGGGCTATGGCTACACCTTC

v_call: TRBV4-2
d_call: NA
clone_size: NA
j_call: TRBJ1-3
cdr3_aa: CASSPIEAGNTIYF
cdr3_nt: TGTGCCAGCAGCCCCATTGAAGCTGGAAACACCATATATTTT

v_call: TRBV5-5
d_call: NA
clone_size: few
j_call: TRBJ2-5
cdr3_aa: CASSQSALDQETQYF
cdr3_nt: TGTGCCAGCAGTCAGTCCGCACTAGACCAAGAGACCCAGTACTTC